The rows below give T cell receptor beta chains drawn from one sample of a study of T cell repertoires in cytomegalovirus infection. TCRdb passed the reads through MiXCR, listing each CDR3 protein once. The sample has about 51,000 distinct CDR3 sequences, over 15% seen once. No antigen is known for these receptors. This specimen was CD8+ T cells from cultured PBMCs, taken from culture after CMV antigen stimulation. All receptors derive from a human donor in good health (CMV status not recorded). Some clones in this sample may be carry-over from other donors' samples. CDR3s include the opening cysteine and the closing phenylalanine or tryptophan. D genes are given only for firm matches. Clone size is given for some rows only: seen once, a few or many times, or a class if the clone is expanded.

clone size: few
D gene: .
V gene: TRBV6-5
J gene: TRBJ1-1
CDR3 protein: CASNTDSGTEAFF
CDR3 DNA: TGTGCCAGCAACACTGATTCAGGTACTGAAGCTTTCTTT

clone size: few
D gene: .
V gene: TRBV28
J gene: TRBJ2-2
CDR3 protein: CASSPRGGNGELFF
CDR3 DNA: TGTGCCAGCAGTCCCCGAGGAGGGAACGGGGAGCTGTTTTTT

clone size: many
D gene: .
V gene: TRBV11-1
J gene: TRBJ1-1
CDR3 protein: CASSLRAGRNTEAFF
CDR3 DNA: TGTGCCAGCAGCTTAAGGGCAGGGCGGAACACTGAAGCTTTCTTT

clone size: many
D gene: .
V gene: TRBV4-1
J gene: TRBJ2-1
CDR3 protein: CASSPPGTLDDEQFF
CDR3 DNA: TGCGCCAGCAGTCCGCCCGGGACCCTTGATGATGAGCAGTTCTTC

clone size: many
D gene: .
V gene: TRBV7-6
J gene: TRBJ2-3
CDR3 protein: CASSLAAERGGDTQYF
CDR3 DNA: TGTGCCAGCAGCTTAGCGGCAGAACGAGGGGGGGATACGCAGTATTTT

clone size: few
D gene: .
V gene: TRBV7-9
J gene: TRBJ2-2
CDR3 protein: CASSPMPGLNTGELFF
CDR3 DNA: TGTGCCAGCAGCCCAATGCCGGGTCTGAACACCGGGGAGCTGTTTTTT

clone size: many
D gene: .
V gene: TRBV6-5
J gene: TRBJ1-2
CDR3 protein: CASSYSGDTSNYGYTF
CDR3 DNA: TGTGCCAGCAGTTACTCAGGGGACACCTCTAACTATGGCTACACCTTC

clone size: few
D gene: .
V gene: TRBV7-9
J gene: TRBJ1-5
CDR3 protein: CASRGGGSSDPQHF
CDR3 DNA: TGTGCCAGCAGGGGGGGAGGGAGCTCCGACCCCCAGCATTTT

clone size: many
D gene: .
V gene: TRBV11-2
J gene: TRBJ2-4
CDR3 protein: CASSLDPRIAKNIQYF
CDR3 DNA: TGTGCCAGCAGCTTAGATCCGCGAATAGCCAAAAACATTCAGTACTTC

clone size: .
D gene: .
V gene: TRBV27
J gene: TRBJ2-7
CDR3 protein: CASSLSVRGEQYF
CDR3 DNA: TGTGCCAGCAGTTTATCTGTCCGGGGCGAGCAGTACTTC

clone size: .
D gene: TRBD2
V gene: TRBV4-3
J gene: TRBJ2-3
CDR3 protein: CASSQEQRGNTDTQYF
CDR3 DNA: TGCGCCAGCAGCCAAGAACAGCGGGGGAACACAGATACGCAGTATTTT

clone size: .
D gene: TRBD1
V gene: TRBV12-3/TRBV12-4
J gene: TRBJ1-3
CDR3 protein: CASSFRTGSGNTIYF
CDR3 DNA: TGTGCCAGCAGTTTCCGGACAGGCTCTGGAAACACCATATATTTT

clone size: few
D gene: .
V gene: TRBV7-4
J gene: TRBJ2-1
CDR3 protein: CASSSPGEQFF
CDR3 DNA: TGTGCCAGCAGCTCCCCCGGTGAGCAGTTCTTC

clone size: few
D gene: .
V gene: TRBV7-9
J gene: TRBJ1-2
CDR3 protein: CALKQPLDYGYTF
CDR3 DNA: TGTGCCCTGAAACAGCCCCTCGACTATGGCTACACCTTC

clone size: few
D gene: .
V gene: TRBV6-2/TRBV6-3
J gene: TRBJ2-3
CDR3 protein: CASSYGARVRDTQYF
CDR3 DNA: TGTGCCAGCAGTTACGGTGCCAGGGTAAGGGATACGCAGTATTTT

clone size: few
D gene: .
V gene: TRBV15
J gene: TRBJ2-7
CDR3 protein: CATSMDSFVAREQYF
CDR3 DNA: TGTGCCACCAGCATGGATAGTTTCGTAGCTAGGGAGCAGTACTTC

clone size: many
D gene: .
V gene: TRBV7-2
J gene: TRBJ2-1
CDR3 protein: CASSLSSVSEQFF
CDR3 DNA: TGTGCCAGCAGCTTGTCTAGCGTAAGTGAGCAGTTCTTC

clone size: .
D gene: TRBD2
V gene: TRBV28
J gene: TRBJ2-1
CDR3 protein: CASSLLAGGRYNEQFF
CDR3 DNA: TGTGCCAGCAGTTTACTAGCGGGGGGCCGGTACAATGAGCAGTTCTTC

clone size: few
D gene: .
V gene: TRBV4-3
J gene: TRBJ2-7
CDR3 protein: CASSKTSGYEQYF
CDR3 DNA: TGCGCCAGCTCTAAAACAAGCGGCTACGAGCAGTACTTC

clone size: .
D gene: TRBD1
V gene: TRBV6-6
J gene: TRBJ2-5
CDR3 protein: CASSYDRGGETQYF
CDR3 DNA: TGTGCCAGCAGTTACGACAGGGGCGGAGAGACCCAGTACTTC

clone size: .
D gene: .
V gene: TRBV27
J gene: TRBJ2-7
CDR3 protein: CASGYEQYF
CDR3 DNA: TGTGCCAGCGGGTACGAGCAGTACTTC

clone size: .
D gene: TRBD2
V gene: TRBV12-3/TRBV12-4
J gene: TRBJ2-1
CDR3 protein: CASSLTSGEDEQFF
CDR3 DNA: TGTGCCAGCAGTTTGACTAGCGGTGAAGATGAGCAGTTCTTC

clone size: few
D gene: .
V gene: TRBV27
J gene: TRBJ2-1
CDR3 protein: CASSLGGYSYNEQFF
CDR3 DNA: TGTGCCAGCAGTTTAGGGGGGTACTCCTACAATGAGCAGTTCTTC

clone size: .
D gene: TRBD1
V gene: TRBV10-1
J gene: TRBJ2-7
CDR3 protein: CASSAGTGAYEQYF
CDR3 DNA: TGCGCCAGCAGTGCCGGGACAGGGGCCTACGAGCAGTACTTC

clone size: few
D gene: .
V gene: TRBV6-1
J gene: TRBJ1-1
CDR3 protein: CASSPTGPTEAFF
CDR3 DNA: TGTGCCAGCAGCCCAACAGGGCCCACTGAAGCTTTCTTT

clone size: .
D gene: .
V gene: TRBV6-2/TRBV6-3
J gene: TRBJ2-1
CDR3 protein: CASSYSRDSDNEQFF
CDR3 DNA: TGTGCCAGCAGTTATTCCCGGGACTCCGACAATGAGCAGTTCTTC

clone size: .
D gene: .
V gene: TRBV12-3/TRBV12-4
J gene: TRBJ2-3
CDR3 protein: CASSHPLRNGDTQYF
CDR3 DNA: TGTGCCAGCAGTCACCCGTTACGGAACGGTGATACGCAGTATTTT

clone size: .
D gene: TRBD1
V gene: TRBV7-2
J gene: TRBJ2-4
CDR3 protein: CASSAGTAQNIQYF
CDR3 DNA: TGTGCCAGCAGCGCTGGGACAGCCCAAAACATTCAGTACTTC